This TCR beta chain was sequenced during a study of blood T cell repertoires in COVID-19. Study information: Sources were T cells, B-cell-depleted T cells, or PBMCs; the material itself was cDNA or gDNA.

The Seattle site enrolled patients during active infection and followed them longitudinally. In the source study's methods: By means of reference gene primer amplification, nucleated cell counts were estimated. Generated by immunoSEQ multiplex PCR, the TCRdb table keeps only in-frame clones and is missing some. From that table come the V and J calls and clone size; the DNA was used to work out D and trimming. The sample yields more than 80,000 clones, about 85% seen once. Trimming cost V 7 bases and J 5 bases; bases outside gene matches: 7. CDR1 MNHEY and CDR2 SVGAGI come from the germline V gene. The CDR3 runs 14 residues.

The sequenced sample was peripheral blood. The source is a woman at least 80 years old with COVID-19, enrolled during active disease. The chain links TRBV6-5 to TRBJ1-3, with 8 bases identical to TRBD1. CDR3 DNA sequence: TGTGCCAGCATCGAACAGGGGGTTAGAAACACCATATATTTT. Encoded protein: CASIEQGVRNTIYF.